Following are 25 T cell receptor beta chains from one sample sequenced in a study of tumor-infiltrating lymphocytes in oesophageal squamous cell carcinoma. One entry per CDR3 protein, called by TCRdb with MiXCR from the PCR reads. The sample yields 15,000 to 20,000 distinct CDR3 sequences, roughly two fifths seen once. The sample was normal esophageal tissue next to the tumor. The source is a female donor with esophageal squamous cell carcinoma.

This clonotype appeared once. A read error may account for a junction end that differs from germline. This chain connects TRBV7-6 to TRBJ2-5, with TRBD2 matching 9 bases. Germline loops: CDR1 SGHVS, CDR2 FNYEAQ. CDR3 length: 15 amino acids. This chain's CDR3 is CASSLFSGSYNEQYF. In nucleotides, the CDR3 is TGTGCTAGCAGCTTATTTAGCGGGAGTTACAATGAGCAGTACTTC.

The CDR3: CASSEGFLAGGPRETQYF. The CDR3 nucleotides are TGTGCCAGCAGTGAAGGGTTCCTAGCGGGAGGGCCTCGAGAGACCCAGTACTTC. The V and J genes are TRBV6-1 and TRBJ2-1; TRBD2 agrees at 12 bases. The last part of the DNA fits TRBJ2-5 better; the J call may be wrong. Germline-derived CDR1 and CDR2 are MNHNS and SASEGT. CDR3 length equals 18 residues.

Concerning this clonotype itself: A read error may produce the germline difference seen at one junction end. The chain joins TRBV6-5 to TRBJ1-6; D ambiguous. The CDR3 loop spans 16 amino acids. The germline CDR1 and CDR2 sequences are MNHEY and SVGAGI. CDR3 DNA sequence: TGTACCAGCAGTCCTACTTGGACTAGCGGGAGTATCGAGCAGTACTTT. Translating gives CTSSPTWTSGSIEQYF.

There are a few counts of this clonotype. The chain combines TRBV28 with TRBJ2-1; TRBD2 aligns across 9 bases. Trimming cost V 8 bases and J 2 bases; bases outside gene matches: 7. Germline CDR1 MDHEN, CDR2 SYDVKM. CDR3 length equals 15 residues. The CDR3 DNA sequence: TGTGCCAGCGTAGCGGGAGTGCTAACCTACAATGAGCAGTTCTTC. Protein sequence: CASVAGVLTYNEQFF.

Notes on this clonotype: Relative to the germline gene, one junction end is altered; a read error may explain this. The CDR3 DNA is TGTGCTAGCAGCTCCGGACTAGTAGAGACCCAGTTCTTC. This encodes CASSSGLVETQFF. The chain uses TRBV7-6 and TRBJ2-5; 7 positions agree with TRBD2. The closer fit of TRBJ2-1 to the DNA end suggests the J call may be wrong. The CDR3 is 13 amino acids. Germline V gives CDR1 SGHVS, CDR2 FNYEAQ.

The V and J genes are TRBV19 and TRBJ2-4, with 9 bases fitting TRBD1. Judging by the DNA end, TRBJ2-1 fits better; the J call may be wrong. Germline V lookup: CDR1 LNHDA, CDR2 SQIVND (reference sequence). This CDR3 region has 13 residues. The CDR3 sequence is CATQGQGVAEQFF. The CDR3 bases are TGTGCCACCCAGGGACAGGGAGTAGCCGAGCAGTTCTTC.

The chain joins TRBV7-2 to TRBJ2-1, with D perhaps TRBD1 (6 bases). With the DNA end fitting TRBJ2-5 better, the J assignment may be wrong. This CDR3 comprises 13 residues. Germline V gene data show CDR1 as SGHTA and CDR2 as FQGNSA. The CDR3 nucleotides are TGTGCCAGCAGCGGACAGACACAAGAGACCCAGTACTTC. This sequence encodes CASSGQTQETQYF.

This clonotype was seen a handful of times. A read error is possible here, since a much larger clone lies one base away. The chain joins TRBV12-3 or TRBV12-4 to TRBJ2-7; either TRBD1 or TRBD2 may supply D (5 bases each). The closer fit of TRBJ2-1 to the DNA end suggests the J call may be wrong. The CDR3 has 16 amino acids. The CDR3 sequence is CASSSQGVPARDEQFF. The CDR3 DNA sequence: TGTGCCAGCAGTTCCCAGGGAGTGCCAGCGAGGGACGAGCAGTTCTTC.

V gene TRBV7-2 combines with J gene TRBJ2-3; a weak D match, TRBD2 (6 bases). The CDR3 is 15 amino acids. V was cut by 4 bases and J by 14 bases, with 25 bases left in between. Germline loops: CDR1 SGHTA, CDR2 FQGNSA. CDR3 region: CASSYERVNTGELYF. The CDR3 DNA is TGTGCCAGCAGCTACGAGCGGGTGAACACCGGGGAGCTGTATTTT. The full variable domain, rest sourced from reference TRBV7-2 and TRBJ2-3, is GAGVSQSPSNKVTEKGKDVELRCDPISGHTALYWYRQSLGQGLEFLIYFQGNSAPDKSGLPSDRFSAERTGGSVSTLTIQRTQQEDSAVYLCASSYERVNTGELYFGPGTRLTVL.

V is TRBV7-6 and J is TRBJ2-2; TRBD1 might be the D (8 bases). Trimming removed 5 bases from V and 4 bases from J, with 20 bases in between. In germline, CDR1 is SGHVS, CDR2 FNYEAQ. CDR3 length: 17 residues. The CDR3, as DNA: TGTGCCAGCAGCGTAGACAGGGGAGGGACCTTCACCGGGGAGCTGTTTTTT. Its translation: CASSVDRGGTFTGELFF.

CDR3 coding DNA: TGTGCCAGCAGCCAAGGTAGCGGCCAAGAGACCCAGTACTTC. Its translation: CASSQGSGQETQYF. The chain links TRBV7-8 to TRBJ2-5; D possibly corresponds to TRBD2 (6 bases). The V and J ends lost 5 bases and 1 base respectively, with 11 bases between them. This CDR3 spans 14 amino acids. Germline lookup yields CDR1 SGHVS and CDR2 FQNEAQ.

This clonotype was observed a single time. V and J are TRBV7-2 and TRBJ2-5; D might be TRBD2 (5 bases). This CDR3 spans 13 amino acids. V shed 2 bases and J shed 13 bases, with 17 bases lying between them. CDR1 is SGHTA and CDR2 is FQGNSA in the germline V gene. The CDR3 DNA sequence: TGTGCCAGCAGCTTACAGAACACCGGGGAGCTGTACTTC. Protein product: CASSLQNTGELYF.

This clonotype was counted only a few times. The chain employs TRBV18 and TRBJ1-1, with 7 positions matching TRBD1. Germline V gene sequence: CDR1 KGHSH, CDR2 LQKENI. Losses at the gene ends were 3 bases for V and 4 bases for J; bases not matched to a gene: 5. This CDR3 is 14 amino acids long. The DNA for the CDR3 is TGTGCCAGCTCACCCACAGGGGATGGCACTGAAGCTTTCTTT. Encoded protein: CASSPTGDGTEAFF.

To note about this clonotype: It is likely a read error, because the conserved phenylalanine at the end of the CDR3 is missing. Because the CDR3's place on the DNA is in doubt, the DNA is left out and the CDR3 is given as listed by TCRdb. The rearrangement joins TRBV11-3 to TRBJ2-6; the table's D gene call, TRBD1, was not cross checked with the DNA. The CDR3 spans 8 amino acids, including both terminal residues. Germline V gives CDR1 SGHNT, CDR2 YENEEA. CDR3 sequence reads: CASSQQGS.

CDR3 in DNA: TGTGCCAGCAACCTAGCGGGGGCGGGGACCGGGGAGCTGTACTTC. Translated: CASNLAGAGTGELYF. The V gene is TRBV6-1, the J gene TRBJ2-5, with 10 bases that match TRBD2. The J segment lost 13 bases and the V segment lost 7 bases, leaving 18 bases of the junction unmatched. The CDR3 totals 15 residues. In germline, CDR1 is MNHNS, CDR2 SASEGT.

The rearrangement links TRBV7-9 to TRBJ2-7; 14 nucleotides line up with TRBD2. The J call is in doubt because the DNA end fits TRBJ2-1 better. Germline loops: CDR1 SEHNR, CDR2 FQNEAQ (reference sequence). The CDR3 loop spans 18 amino acids. The CDR3 coding sequence is TGTGCCAGCAGCAACGCTTGGGGGACTAGCGGGAGTCACAATGAGCAGTTCTTC. Translated: CASSNAWGTSGSHNEQFF.

This clonotype was recorded many times. This could be a read error, since a much larger clone is one nucleotide away. V and J are TRBV6-1 and TRBJ2-5; no firm D call. This CDR3 comprises 13 residues. Trimming pared 6 bases from V and 11 bases from J, leaving 19 bases between. Germline-derived CDR1 and CDR2 are MNHNS and SASEGT. The CDR3 sequence is CASRADGYNEQYF. CDR3 nucleotide sequence: TGTGCCAGCAGGGCGGACGGGTACAATGAGCAGTACTTC.

The J gene is TRBJ1-2, the V gene TRBV7-2; D gene uncertain. The V gene lost 2 bases and the J gene lost 4 bases, with 11 bases spanning the gap. The length of the CDR3 is 14 residues. CDR1 is SGHTA and CDR2 is FQGNSA in the germline V gene. For the CDR3, the DNA is TGTGCCAGCAGCTTAAACCCATCAGTCTATGGCTACACCTTC. This codes for CASSLNPSVYGYTF.

By share, this clonotype counts as medium-sized. The chain carries TRBV7-2 and TRBJ2-2; 10 bases are shared with TRBD1. Germline assignment: CDR1 SGHTA and CDR2 FQGNSA. V shed 5 bases, J shed 4 bases, and the junction held 16 bases outside the gene matches. The CDR3 contains 19 residues. The CDR3 DNA reads as TGTGCCAGCAGCCCGTACGGGACAGGGGCTATTTTGGGCACCGGGGAGCTGTTTTTT. It yields the protein CASSPYGTGAILGTGELFF. Variable domain in full (rest from reference TRBV7-2 and TRBJ2-2): GAGVSQSPSNKVTEKGKDVELRCDPISGHTALYWYRQSLGQGLEFLIYFQGNSAPDKSGLPSDRFSAERTGGSVSTLTIQRTQQEDSAVYLCASSPYGTGAILGTGELFFGEGSRLTVL.

There are many counts of this clonotype. The rearrangement joins TRBV27 to TRBJ2-7; D is unclear. The V gene's germline CDR1 is MNHEY and CDR2 SMNVEV (reference sequence). This CDR3 is built from 14 residues. The V end lost 2 bases, the J end lost 5 bases, and 13 bases lay between the germline ends. This CDR3 reads CASSLGSRVHEQYF. CDR3 DNA: TGTGCCAGCAGTTTAGGTTCCCGGGTACACGAGCAGTACTTC.

A remark on this clonotype: This is likely a read error, given that the CDR3 carries no conserved phenylalanine or tryptophan at its end. Because the CDR3's place on the DNA is in doubt, the DNA is left out and the CDR3 is given as listed by TCRdb. The V call is TRBV7-2, the J call TRBJ2-3; TRBD2 is taken as the D call from the table, unchecked against the DNA. Inclusive of both ends, the CDR3 amounts to 16 amino acids. Germline CDR1 is SGHTA and CDR2 is FQGNSA. The chain's CDR3 is CASSRQTNQETQYFGP.

The rearrangement uses TRBV7-2 and TRBJ2-5; the match to TRBD2 covers 15 bases. V trimming: 5 bases; J trimming: 5 bases; junction bases outside the gene matches: 3. Germline assignment: CDR1 SGHTA and CDR2 FQGNSA. This CDR3 has 15 amino acids. The DNA of the CDR3 is TGTGCCAGCAGCAAAGGGACTAGCGGGAGGGAGACCCAGTACTTC. Its translation: CASSKGTSGRETQYF.

This clonotype has at least ten counts. V usage is TRBV6-1 and J usage is TRBJ1-1, with D possibly TRBD1 on 6 matching bases. The ends were cut back, 5 bases at V and 5 bases at J, with 12 bases in the middle. The CDR3 has 13 amino acids. Germline CDR1 is MNHNS and CDR2 is SASEGT. This CDR3 is CASSLQGGTEAFF. The CDR3 nucleotides read TGTGCCAGCAGTCTTCAAGGGGGGACTGAAGCTTTCTTT.

In the case of this clonotype: This may come from a read error, since a much larger clone is one base off. This sequence joins TRBV19 and TRBJ2-1; D ambiguous. The J call is in doubt because the DNA end fits TRBJ2-7 better. CDR1 is LNHDA, CDR2 SQIVND, per germline (reference sequence). This CDR3 is built from 15 residues. This chain's CDR3 is CASSIRSLPVYEQYF. Here the CDR3 DNA reads TGTGCCAGTAGTATAAGATCACTACCCGTCTACGAGCAGTACTTC.

The chain carries TRBV7-8 and TRBJ2-1, with unresolved D. This CDR3 has 15 amino acids. The V gene's germline CDR1 is SGHVS and CDR2 FQNEAQ. The germline V and J ends were trimmed by 4 bases and 0 bases, with 10 bases remaining between them. The CDR3 protein is CASSYRQSSYNEQFF. The CDR3 bases are TGTGCCAGCAGCTACAGACAAAGCTCCTACAATGAGCAGTTCTTC.